This T cell receptor (beta chain) is from a study of blood T cell repertoires in COVID-19. Study details: COVID-19 samples collected from the United States, Italy and Spain covered acute and convalescent phases.

Germline V gene data show CDR1 as MNHEY and CDR2 as SVGAGI. This CDR3 is 14 amino acids long. Losses at the gene ends were 5 bases for V and 7 bases for J; bases not matched to a gene: 8. As handled by the study authors: Amplification of reference gene primers provided the estimated nucleated cell counts. Profiling relied on immunoSEQ multiplex PCR, and the TCRdb table lists in-frame clones only, not all of them. That table gives V, J and clone size, and the DNA gave D and trimming. The sample consists of fewer than 60,000 clones, 84% of them appearing once. The gene calls are TRBV6-5 and TRBJ1-2; 9 bases are shared with TRBD1. The source of this sequence is an elderly woman with acute or convalescent COVID-19. Source material: peripheral blood. This CDR3 reads CASSPGTGIAGYTF. The CDR3 region has the DNA TGTGCCAGCAGTCCAGGGACAGGGATCGCTGGCTACACCTTC.